This T cell receptor (beta chain) was captured by sequencing in a study of blood T cell repertoires in COVID-19. Study-level information: Acute-phase and convalescent COVID-19 samples originated in the United States, Italy and Spain. The analysed material was cDNA or gDNA that came from T cells, B-cell-depleted T cells, or PBMCs.

Per the study methods: From reference gene primer amplification, estimates of nucleated cell counts were derived. TCRdb keeps only in-frame clones here, not all; method: immunoSEQ multiplex PCR. That table is the source of V, J and clone size, and D and trimming were worked out from the DNA. In the table there are 150,000 or so clones, around 83% of which are singletons. This CDR3 is 17 amino acids long. Germline V CDR1 and CDR2: KGHSH, LQKENI. V dropped 3 bases and J dropped 0 bases, with 14 bases sitting between them. The sequenced sample was peripheral blood. The sequence came from a woman between 45 and 65 years old in a cohort sampled during active or convalescent COVID-19. The genes are TRBV18 and TRBJ1-4; D unresolved. CDR3 protein: CASSPMRLATTNEKLFF. In DNA form, the CDR3 reads TGTGCCAGCTCACCGATGAGGCTGGCTACAACTAATGAAAAACTGTTTTTT.